Each of the 5 T cell receptor beta chains below was sequenced from the same sample in a study of T cells in Graves' hyperthyroidism and ophthalmopathy. RNA transcripts served as the template for amplifying TCR beta CDR3 regions. The primer set for the first-round RT-PCR of the TCR CDR3 was HTBI. TCRdb used MiXCR to reprocess the multiplex PCR reads, holding one entry per CDR3 protein. The table records fewer than 500,000 distinct CDR3 sequences, approximately 15% of them present only once. Sequenced material: blood. The receptors were sampled from a woman under 40 with Graves' ophthalmopathy.

This clonotype was counted many times. V usage is TRBV7-9 and J usage is TRBJ2-4, with TRBD1 as a possible D gene (6 bases). Germline V gene sequence: CDR1 SEHNR, CDR2 FQNEAQ (reference sequence). The V end was cut by 2 bases, the J end by 8 bases, with 13 bases between. This CDR3 is 14 amino acids long. In nucleotides, the CDR3 is TGTGCCAGCAGCTTATCCGCAGGGGCTGACATTCAGTACTTC. Its protein is CASSLSAGADIQYF.

This clonotype was observed at least ten times. The V gene is TRBV7-6, the J gene TRBJ2-3; D gene uncertain. Per germline, CDR1 SGHVS and CDR2 FNYEAQ. Trimming removed 5 bases at V and 2 bases at J, with 23 bases between. This CDR3 is 18 amino acids long. The CDR3 sequence: CASSPLPGATTLTDTQYF. CDR3 sequence (DNA): TGTGCCAGCAGCCCCCTGCCCGGTGCAACCACACTCACAGATACGCAGTATTTT.

This clonotype has ten or more counts. CDR3 nucleotides: TGTGCCAGCACCAAGGGAGGGGTCGATGCGGGGTTTTTGGCGGATACGCAGTATTTT. Residues: CASTKGGVDAGFLADTQYF. The V gene is TRBV7-2, the J gene TRBJ2-3; 7 nucleotides agree with TRBD2. V shed 7 bases, J shed 6 bases, and the junction held 25 bases outside the gene matches. From germline, CDR1 is SGHTA and CDR2 FQGNSA. This CDR3 has 19 amino acids.

This clonotype was counted between two and nine times. The chain has TRBV9 and TRBJ2-6, with no clear D. V was trimmed by 0 bases and J by 2 bases, leaving 9 bases between them. Germline V CDR1 and CDR2: SGDLS, YYNGEE. The CDR3 contains 16 residues. The CDR3 is CASSVDSFTGANVLTF. CDR3 bases: TGTGCCAGCAGCGTAGACAGTTTCACTGGGGCCAACGTCCTGACTTTC.

This clonotype was seen at least ten times. The V and J genes are TRBV28 and TRBJ2-1; either TRBD1 or TRBD2 may supply D (5 bases each). CDR3 size: 16 residues. CDR1 is MDHEN and CDR2 is SYDVKM in the germline V gene. Trimming removed 5 bases at V and 2 bases at J, with 16 bases between. The CDR3 here is CASSTDRDGAYNEQFF. CDR3 DNA sequence: TGTGCCAGCAGTACCGACCGGGACGGTGCCTACAATGAGCAGTTCTTC.